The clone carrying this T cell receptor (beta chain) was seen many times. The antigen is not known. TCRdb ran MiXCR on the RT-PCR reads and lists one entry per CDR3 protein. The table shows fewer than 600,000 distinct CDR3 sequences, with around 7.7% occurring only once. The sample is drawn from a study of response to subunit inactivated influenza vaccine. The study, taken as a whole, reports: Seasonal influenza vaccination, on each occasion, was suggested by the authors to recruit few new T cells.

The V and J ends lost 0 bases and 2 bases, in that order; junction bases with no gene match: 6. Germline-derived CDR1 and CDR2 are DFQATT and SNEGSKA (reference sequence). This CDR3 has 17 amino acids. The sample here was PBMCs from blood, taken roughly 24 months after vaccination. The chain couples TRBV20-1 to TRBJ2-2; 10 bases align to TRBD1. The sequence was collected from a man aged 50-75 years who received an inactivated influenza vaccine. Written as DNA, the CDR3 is TGCAGTGCTAGAGATCTAAGGACAGGGGGTAACACCGGGGAGCTGTTTTTT. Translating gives CSARDLRTGGNTGELFF.